This is a list of T cell receptor beta chains from one sample in a study of CD8 T cells in ankylosing spondylitis. MiXCR was run by TCRdb on the 5' RACE reads, yielding one entry per CDR3 protein. The sample includes some 840,000 distinct CDR3 sequences, about 11% seen only once; the top ten take less than 0.65%. Specimen: blood, either unsorted or a sorted T cell fraction (not recorded which). These receptors all come from a male donor with ankylosing spondylitis. Each CDR3 is given with its conserved first and last residue. The order of the fields is clone size, D gene, J gene, CDR3 length, V gene, CDR3 protein, CDR3 DNA. A D gene is named only where the DNA matches it firmly. The size of a clone is reported for some rows only, either as once, few or many, or as a class for expanded clones.

abundance: few; d_gene: -; j_gene: TRBJ2-7; len: 13; v_gene: TRBV28; CDR3aa: CASTITGLSEQYF; CDR3nt: TGTGCCAGCACTATAACAGGGCTTTCAGAGCAGTACTTC
abundance: -; d_gene: TRBD1; j_gene: TRBJ2-7; len: 12; v_gene: TRBV6-2/TRBV6-3; CDR3aa: CATSGTGYEQYF; CDR3nt: TGTGCCACCTCCGGGACAGGATACGAGCAGTACTTC
abundance: -; d_gene: -; j_gene: TRBJ1-2; len: 13; v_gene: TRBV29-1; CDR3aa: CSVEEQANYGYTF; CDR3nt: TGCAGCGTTGAAGAACAAGCTAACTATGGCTACACCTTC
abundance: many; d_gene: TRBD2; j_gene: TRBJ2-3; len: 13; v_gene: TRBV5-1; CDR3aa: CASFRGDTDTQYF; CDR3nt: TGCGCCAGCTTCCGGGGGGACACAGATACGCAGTATTTT
abundance: -; d_gene: TRBD1; j_gene: TRBJ2-5; len: 14; v_gene: TRBV20-1; CDR3aa: CSVSPTGGQETQYF; CDR3nt: TGCAGTGTTTCACCGACAGGGGGCCAAGAGACCCAGTACTTC
abundance: few; d_gene: -; j_gene: TRBJ1-5; len: 12; v_gene: TRBV20-1; CDR3aa: CSASGNRQPQHF; CDR3nt: TGCAGTGCTAGCGGCAACCGTCAGCCCCAGCATTTT
abundance: many; d_gene: TRBD2; j_gene: TRBJ2-7; len: 14; v_gene: TRBV7-2; CDR3aa: CASSFLAESYEQYF; CDR3nt: TGTGCCAGCAGCTTTCTAGCGGAATCCTACGAGCAGTACTTC
abundance: many; d_gene: -; j_gene: TRBJ1-2; len: 15; v_gene: TRBV20-1; CDR3aa: CSARAPGLANYGYTF; CDR3nt: TGCAGTGCTAGAGCCCCGGGTCTAGCTAACTATGGCTACACCTTC
abundance: many; d_gene: -; j_gene: TRBJ2-6; len: 14; v_gene: TRBV2; CDR3aa: CANRQVSGANVLTF; CDR3nt: TGTGCCAACCGACAGGTCTCTGGGGCCAACGTCCTGACTTTC
abundance: few; d_gene: TRBD1; j_gene: TRBJ2-7; len: 14; v_gene: TRBV28; CDR3aa: CASSSGGASGEQYF; CDR3nt: TGTGCCAGCAGTTCAGGGGGCGCCTCAGGCGAGCAGTACTTC
abundance: -; d_gene: TRBD2; j_gene: TRBJ2-3; len: 17; v_gene: TRBV5-6; CDR3aa: CASSHDVLAGGPRMQYF; CDR3nt: TGTGCCAGCAGCCATGACGTTCTAGCGGGGGGGCCCAGGATGCAGTATTTT
abundance: -; d_gene: -; j_gene: TRBJ1-6; len: 14; v_gene: TRBV5-6; CDR3aa: CASSLTRENSPLHF; CDR3nt: TGTGCCAGCAGCTTGACACGGGAGAATTCACCCCTCCACTTT
abundance: -; d_gene: TRBD1; j_gene: TRBJ2-7; len: 13; v_gene: TRBV7-2; CDR3aa: CASSPGTGREQYF; CDR3nt: TGTGCCAGCAGCCCCGGGACAGGGAGGGAGCAGTACTTC
abundance: -; d_gene: TRBD1; j_gene: TRBJ1-3; len: 16; v_gene: TRBV11-2; CDR3aa: CASSLSGGASGNTIYF; CDR3nt: TGTGCCAGCAGCTTATCAGGGGGCGCATCTGGAAACACCATATATTTT
abundance: few; d_gene: -; j_gene: TRBJ2-7; len: 14; v_gene: TRBV7-2; CDR3aa: CASSFRDTPYEQYF; CDR3nt: TGTGCCAGCAGCTTCCGGGACACACCCTACGAGCAGTACTTC
abundance: -; d_gene: -; j_gene: TRBJ1-4; len: 14; v_gene: TRBV7-2; CDR3aa: CASSLSRDSEKLFF; CDR3nt: TGTGCCAGCAGCTTAAGCAGGGATTCTGAAAAACTGTTTTTT
abundance: -; d_gene: -; j_gene: TRBJ2-6; len: 17; v_gene: TRBV18; CDR3aa: CASSPRDTLSGANVLTF; CDR3nt: TGTGCCAGCTCACCCCGGGACACTCTCTCTGGGGCCAACGTCCTGACTTTC
abundance: -; d_gene: -; j_gene: TRBJ2-5; len: 15; v_gene: TRBV5-5; CDR3aa: CASSPTGNLGETQYF; CDR3nt: TGTGCCAGCAGCCCCACAGGGAATCTAGGAGAGACCCAGTACTTC